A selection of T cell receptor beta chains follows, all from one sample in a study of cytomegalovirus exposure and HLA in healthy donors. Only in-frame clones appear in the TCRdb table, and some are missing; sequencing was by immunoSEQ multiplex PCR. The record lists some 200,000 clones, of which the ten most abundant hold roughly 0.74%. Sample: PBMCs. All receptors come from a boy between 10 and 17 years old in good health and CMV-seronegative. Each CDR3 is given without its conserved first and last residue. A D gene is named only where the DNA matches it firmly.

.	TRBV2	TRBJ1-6	ASMKDSPGNSPLH
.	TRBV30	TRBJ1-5	AWSGQTLGNQPQH
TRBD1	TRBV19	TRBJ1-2	ASSRGRDGLGGYT
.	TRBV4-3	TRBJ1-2	ASSLSTGNYGYT
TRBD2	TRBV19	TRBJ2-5	ATQAGGRETQY
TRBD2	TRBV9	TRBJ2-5	ASSAAGGQETQY
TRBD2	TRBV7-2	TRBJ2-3	ASTGGGVTDTQY
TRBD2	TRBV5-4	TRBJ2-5	ASSNDRTSGMGQETQY
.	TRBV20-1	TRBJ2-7	SARADTEQY
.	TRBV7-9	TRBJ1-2	ASSLAPGGSPNGYT
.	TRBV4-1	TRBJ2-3	ASSQEGSVSAQY
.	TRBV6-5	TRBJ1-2	ASSYRESYGYT
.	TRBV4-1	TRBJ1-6	ASSQGAARLNSPLH
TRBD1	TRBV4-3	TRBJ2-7	ASSPERDSSRRQY
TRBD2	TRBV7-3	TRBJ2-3	ASSLGTSGGFADTQY
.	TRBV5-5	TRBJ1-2	ASSLTGLDYGCT
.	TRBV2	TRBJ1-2	ASGRGYT